This is a list of T cell receptor beta chains from one sample in a study of cytomegalovirus exposure and HLA in healthy donors. TCRdb's copy holds only in-frame clones and misses some; the assay was immunoSEQ multiplex PCR. The repertoire consists of about 82,000 clones, with over 9% occurring once and the leading ten covering approximately 24%. Material: PBMCs. These receptors all stem from a man aged 55 to 69 in good health and CMV-seropositive. The CDR3 runs from the conserved cysteine through the conserved F or W. A D gene is named only where the DNA matches it firmly. Size tells how often a clone was seen (once, few, many) or the class of an expanded clone, and some rows leave it out.

D	size	length	V	J	CDR3	DNA
-	-	14	TRBV6-5	TRBJ1-4	CASSWAGTGEKLFF	TGTGCCAGCAGTTGGGCAGGGACTGGGGAAAAACTGTTTTTT
-	-	15	TRBV14	TRBJ2-6	CASRNEGSGANVLTF	TGTGCCAGCAGGAACGAGGGCTCTGGGGCCAACGTCCTGACTTTC
TRBD1	few	16	TRBV14	TRBJ1-1	CASSQLGQVPNTEAFF	TGTGCCAGCAGCCAACTAGGACAGGTCCCGAACACTGAAGCTTTCTTT
TRBD2	-	12	TRBV25-1	TRBJ2-5	CASSLSGGTQYF	TGTGCCAGCAGTCTCTCGGGGGGGACCCAGTACTTC
TRBD1	few	16	TRBV10-3	TRBJ1-1	CAISEGTGSMNTEAFF	TGTGCCATCAGTGAGGGGACAGGGTCGATGAACACTGAAGCTTTCTTT
-	-	14	TRBV10-1	TRBJ1-1	CASSASPWETEAFF	TGCGCCAGCAGTGCGTCCCCTTGGGAGACTGAAGCTTTCTTT
TRBD1	few	13	TRBV9	TRBJ2-1	CASSGQGWGEQFF	TGTGCCAGCAGCGGACAGGGGTGGGGTGAGCAGTTCTTC
-	-	16	TRBV18	TRBJ1-2	CASSPSGIFDNYGYTF	TGTGCCAGCTCACCGTCCGGGATATTCGATAACTATGGCTACACCTTC
TRBD1	few	18	TRBV2	TRBJ2-5	CASKRKRGDRGFEETQYF	TGTGCCAGCAAGAGGAAGAGGGGGGACAGGGGCTTCGAAGAGACCCAGTACTTC
TRBD1	-	18	TRBV28	TRBJ1-4	CASRPDRGRWGSGEKLFF	TGTGCCAGCAGACCGGACAGGGGGCGATGGGGCTCAGGCGAAAAACTGTTTTTT
TRBD1	few	16	TRBV9	TRBJ2-3	CASSAGTASSTDTQYF	TGTGCCAGCAGCGCCGGGACAGCTTCTAGCACAGATACGCAGTATTTT
-	-	14	TRBV5-1	TRBJ2-3	CASSSLSSTDTQYF	TGCGCCAGCAGCTCCCTGAGCAGCACAGATACGCAGTATTTT
-	few	16	TRBV27	TRBJ2-1	CASSLLGTTIYNEQFF	TGTGCCAGCAGTTTACTTGGGACAACCATCTACAATGAGCAGTTCTTC
-	-	15	TRBV27	TRBJ1-1	CASSSRGGANTEAFF	TGTGCCAGCAGTTCTAGGGGTGGGGCGAACACTGAAGCTTTCTTT
TRBD2	few	16	TRBV29-1	TRBJ2-1	CSVRGLAVSSYNEQFF	TGCAGCGTCCGAGGGCTAGCGGTGAGCTCCTACAATGAGCAGTTCTTC
-	few	13	TRBV6-1	TRBJ2-1	CASSEAAGSRIFF	TGTGCCAGCAGTGAAGCAGCGGGTTCCAGGATTTTCTTC
-	few	15	TRBV5-1	TRBJ2-3	CASSGRSSSTDTQYF	TGCGCCAGCAGCGGGAGGTCCTCTAGCACAGATACGCAGTATTTT
-	-	14	TRBV28	TRBJ1-2	CASSTGTLVHGYTF	TGTGCCAGCAGTACCGGGACACTAGTCCATGGCTACACCTTC
-	few	13	TRBV2	TRBJ1-5	CATKETGNQHQHF	TGTGCTACAAAGGAAACAGGCAATCAGCACCAGCATTTT
TRBD2	-	15	TRBV30	TRBJ2-5	CAWSPLAGVGETQYF	TGTGCCTGGAGTCCTCTAGCGGGGGTTGGGGAGACCCAGTACTTC
-	few	14	TRBV9	TRBJ2-7	CASSVGSVSLEQYF	TGTGCCAGCAGCGTAGGTTCGGTCTCGCTCGAGCAGTACTTC
TRBD1	few	14	TRBV18	TRBJ1-1	CASSVGQENTEAFF	TGTGCCAGCTCAGTAGGACAGGAGAACACTGAAGCTTTCTTT
TRBD1	-	15	TRBV28	TRBJ2-7	CASREDRVTSYEQYF	TGTGCCAGCAGGGAGGACAGGGTGACTTCCTACGAGCAGTACTTC
TRBD1	-	16	TRBV5-1	TRBJ2-2	CASSPSGQLNTGELFF	TGCGCCAGCAGCCCTTCGGGACAGTTAAACACCGGGGAGCTGTTTTTT
TRBD1	-	14	TRBV5-6	TRBJ1-1	CASSPGQGTRGAFF	TGTGCCAGCAGCCCGGGACAGGGAACCCGGGGGGCTTTCTTT
-	few	13	TRBV19	TRBJ2-5	CASSQQGQETQYF	TGTGCCAGTAGTCAACAGGGCCAAGAGACCCAGTACTTC
-	few	11	TRBV6-5	TRBJ1-2	CASRRNREETF	TGTGCCAGCAGAAGGAACAGGGAAGAGACCTTC
TRBD2	few	15	TRBV30	TRBJ2-2	CASKGLAGATGELFF	TGTGCCTCAAAGGGACTAGCGGGAGCCACCGGGGAGCTGTTTTTT
TRBD1	-	16	TRBV10-2	TRBJ1-6	CASTDRTGGVNSPLHF	TGCGCCAGCACCGATCGGACAGGGGGAGTCAATTCACCCCTCCACTTT